Following are 5 T cell receptor beta chains from one sample sequenced in a study of Ad26.COV2.S vaccination and SARS-CoV-2 variants. Treatment in this sample: roughly 20 received Ad26.COV2.S at low or high dose, single or two shots; roughly five received placebo; per-sample allocation not given. Each sample was drawn 63 days after the first injection (of vaccine or placebo). Sequencing was performed with immunoSEQ multiplex PCR; in TCRdb, only in-frame clones are kept and a portion is missing. The sample consists of about 350,000 clones, about 88% of them appearing once. The sequences come from peripheral blood, collected in a trial of Ad26.COV2.S vaccine versus placebo. Receptor source: a person aged 18-65 years who received the Ad26.COV2.S COVID-19 vaccine or a placebo.

J is TRBJ1-3 and V is TRBV6-2 or TRBV6-3; D call uncertain. CDR1 MNHEY and CDR2 SVGEGT come from the germline V gene. Trimming cost V 0 bases and J 0 bases, with 12 bases left between them. The CDR3 is 17 amino acids. CDR3 sequence reads: CASSYSSAGRSGNTIYF. The CDR3 coding sequence is TGTGCCAGCAGTTACTCGTCGGCAGGCCGCTCTGGAAACACCATATATTTT.

The genes are TRBV24-1 and TRBJ1-5; D gene uncertain. This CDR3 has 13 residues. Per germline, CDR1 KGHDR and CDR2 SFDVKD. V gave up 2 bases and J gave up 5 bases, with 6 bases separating them. CDR3: CATSDSTYQPQHF. DNA for the CDR3: TGTGCCACCAGTGATTCTACCTATCAGCCCCAGCATTTT.

This rearrangement joins TRBV5-1 to TRBJ1-1; no definite D call. Germline assignment: CDR1 SGHRS and CDR2 YFSETQ. CDR3 length: 15 residues. The V end was cut by 5 bases, the J end by 0 bases, with 14 bases between. The CDR3 loop reads CASRPRQGMNTEAFF. Here the CDR3 DNA reads TGCGCCAGCAGACCTAGACAAGGTATGAACACTGAAGCTTTCTTT.

The chain is built from TRBV4-1 and TRBJ1-5; D is possibly TRBD1 (6 bases). The germline V and J ends were trimmed by 0 bases and 4 bases, with 7 bases remaining between them. Germline CDR1 reads MGHRA; CDR2 reads YSYEKL. The CDR3 contains 14 residues. The DNA for the CDR3 is TGCGCCAGCAGCCAAGATGGACAGAATCAGCCCCAGCATTTT. It encodes CASSQDGQNQPQHF.

Note on this clone: One end of the junction does not line up with germline, which may come from a read error. The chain employs TRBV18 and TRBJ1-3; D might be TRBD1 (6 bases). CDR3 length: 17 residues. CDR1 is KGHSH, CDR2 LQKENI, per germline. CDR3 region: CASSPQGGAGSGNTIYF. DNA for the CDR3: TGTGCCAGCTCCCCACAGGGAGGGGCCGGCTCTGGAAACACCATATATTTT.